The next 12 T cell receptor beta chains were all read from a single sample in a study of blood T cell repertoires in COVID-19. The protocol was immunoSEQ multiplex PCR, while the TCRdb copy is restricted to in-frame clones and leaves out a portion. The sample has approximately 120,000 clones; just under 85% are singletons. The source material was peripheral blood. The receptors originated from a human donor in a cohort sampled during active COVID-19.

J is TRBJ1-2 and V is TRBV10-1; no firm D call. The germline V gene encodes CDR1 WNHNN and CDR2 SYGVQD (reference sequence). Trimming stripped 6 bases from V and 4 bases from J, with 9 bases between. The CDR3 is 12 amino acids. This CDR3 is CASRRHLYGYTF. In DNA, the CDR3 is TGCGCCAGCAGGAGGCATCTCTATGGCTACACCTTC.

The CDR3 region has the DNA TGTGCCAGCAGCGTAGCCGGGGTCACCGGGGAGCTGTTTTTT. As protein: CASSVAGVTGELFF. The V call is TRBV9, the J call TRBJ2-2; TRBD2 is a possible D gene (5 bases). V lost 0 bases to trimming and J lost 4 bases, with 7 bases between them. The CDR3 is made up of 14 amino acids. CDR1 and CDR2 (germline): SGDLS, YYNGEE.

This chain joins TRBV6-6 and TRBJ1-1; D perhaps matches TRBD1 (5 bases). This CDR3 has 13 residues. With 8 bases removed from V and 8 bases from J, the gap between germline ends came to 18 bases. In germline, CDR1 is MNHNY, CDR2 SVGAGI (reference sequence). CDR3 DNA sequence: TGTGCCAGCCTCCCCGGAGCAGGGCAAGAAGCTTTCTTT. It codes for CASLPGAGQEAFF.

V is TRBV5-5 and J is TRBJ1-2; D unclear. V was clipped by 1 base and J by 7 bases, with 11 bases between them. This CDR3 has 13 residues. Germline V CDR1 and CDR2: SGHKS, YYEKEE (reference sequence). Here the CDR3 reads CASSLREGAGYTF. The CDR3 coding sequence is TGTGCCAGCAGCTTGAGGGAGGGAGCTGGCTACACCTTC.

Only a few counts were recorded for this clone. The CDR3 sequence: CASSQVLRGEQYF. CDR3 sequence (DNA): TGTGCCAGCAGCCAAGTCCTCCGAGGAGAGCAGTACTTC. This chain connects TRBV3-1 (or the pseudogene TRBV3-2) to TRBJ2-7; D unclear. Trimming removed 1 base from V and 7 bases from J, with 11 bases in between. The CDR3 is 13 amino acids. Germline CDR1 LGHDT, CDR2 YNNKEL (reference sequence).

A single count supports this clone. V gene TRBV12-3 or TRBV12-4 combines with J gene TRBJ1-1; a weak D match, TRBD1 (6 bases). V lost 0 bases and J 11 bases, leaving 10 bases between the germline ends. CDR3 length: 12 amino acids. The CDR3 DNA sequence: TGTGCCAGCAGTTTAGCTACAGGGATCGCTTTCTTT. It is translated as CASSLATGIAFF.

This chain joins TRBV6-2 or TRBV6-3 and TRBJ2-2; possibly TRBD2 for D (7 bases). The CDR3 has 15 residues. V lost 5 bases, J lost 5 bases, and 15 bases lay in between. CDR1 is MNHEY and CDR2 is SVGEGT in the germline V gene. The CDR3 loop is CASSLGGPRTGELFF. In DNA form, the CDR3 reads TGTGCCAGCAGTCTGGGGGGGCCCCGTACCGGGGAGCTGTTTTTT.

The CDR3 DNA sequence: TGTGCCAGCAGCCAAACCGGGACAGGGGGCTATGGAGCTTTCTTT. Translated, it gives CASSQTGTGGYGAFF. This chain joins TRBV3-1 (or the pseudogene TRBV3-2) and TRBJ1-1; 12 bases map to TRBD1. V lost 2 bases to trimming and J lost 10 bases; unmatched junction nucleotides: 8. CDR1 is LGHDT and CDR2 is YNNKEL in the germline V gene (reference sequence). CDR3 length equals 15 residues.

The rearrangement joins TRBV2 to TRBJ2-7; 8 bases line up with TRBD1. The germline V gene encodes CDR1 SNHLY and CDR2 FYNNEI. The CDR3 contains 15 residues. Germline trimming cut 7 bases from V and 0 bases from J; bases unmatched to any gene: 8. CDR3 bases: TGTGCCAGCAATTTGCGGACAGGGAGCTCCTACGAGCAGTACTTC. It yields the protein CASNLRTGSSYEQYF.

This sequence joins TRBV7-6 and TRBJ2-5; no clear D gene. With 5 bases removed from V and 0 bases from J, the gap between germline ends came to 4 bases. The germline V gene encodes CDR1 SGHVS and CDR2 FNYEAQ. The CDR3 has 12 residues. CDR3 bases: TGTGCCAGCAGCCACAACCAAGAGACCCAGTACTTC. Translated, it gives CASSHNQETQYF.

The chain combines TRBV4-1 with TRBJ2-7; 8 bases are shared with TRBD1. From germline, CDR1 is MGHRA and CDR2 YSYEKL. J lost 7 bases, V lost 1 base, and 6 bases had no gene match. The CDR3 is made up of 14 amino acids. For the CDR3, the DNA is TGCGCCAGCAGCCAAGTACCAGGGGGCTGGGAGCAGTACTTC. This sequence encodes CASSQVPGGWEQYF.

The CDR3 reads CASSRGGSGGSSGANVLTF. CDR3 DNA: TGTGCCAGTAGTAGGGGTGGAAGCGGGGGCTCTTCTGGGGCCAACGTCCTGACTTTC. The chain carries TRBV19 and TRBJ2-6; 8 nucleotides align to TRBD2. Per the germline V gene, CDR1 is LNHDA and CDR2 is SQIVND (reference sequence). V lost 4 bases, J lost 1 base, and 12 bases stayed unmatched. The CDR3 runs 19 residues.